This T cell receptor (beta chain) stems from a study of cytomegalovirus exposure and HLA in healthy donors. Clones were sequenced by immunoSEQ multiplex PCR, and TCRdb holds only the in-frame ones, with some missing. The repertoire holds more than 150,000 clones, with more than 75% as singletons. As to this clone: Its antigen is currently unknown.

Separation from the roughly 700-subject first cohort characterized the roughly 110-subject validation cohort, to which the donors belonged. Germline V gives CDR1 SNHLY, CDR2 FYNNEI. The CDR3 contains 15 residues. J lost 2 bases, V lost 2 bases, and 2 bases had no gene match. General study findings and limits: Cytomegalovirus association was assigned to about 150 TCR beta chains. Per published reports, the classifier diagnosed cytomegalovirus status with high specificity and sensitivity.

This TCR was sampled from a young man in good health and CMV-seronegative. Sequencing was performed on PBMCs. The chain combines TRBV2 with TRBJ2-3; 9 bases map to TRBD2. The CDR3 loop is CASSELAGLTDTQYF. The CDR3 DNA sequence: TGTGCCAGCAGTGAACTAGCGGGACTCACAGATACGCAGTATTTT.